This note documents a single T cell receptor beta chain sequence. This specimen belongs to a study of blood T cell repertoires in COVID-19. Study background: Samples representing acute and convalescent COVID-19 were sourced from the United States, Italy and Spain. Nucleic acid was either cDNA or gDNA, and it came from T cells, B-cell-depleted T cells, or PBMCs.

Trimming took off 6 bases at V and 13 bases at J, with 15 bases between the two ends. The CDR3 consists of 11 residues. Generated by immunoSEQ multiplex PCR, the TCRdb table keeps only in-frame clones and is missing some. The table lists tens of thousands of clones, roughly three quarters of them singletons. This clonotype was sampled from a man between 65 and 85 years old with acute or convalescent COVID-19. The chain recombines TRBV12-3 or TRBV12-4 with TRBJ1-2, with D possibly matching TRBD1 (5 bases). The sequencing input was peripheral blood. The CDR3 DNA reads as TGTGCCAGCAGGGCCCGAGGGGAGGTCACCTTC. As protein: CASRARGEVTF.